These 20 T cell receptor beta chains share one sample of origin, sequenced in a study of memory CD4+ T cells and cytomegalovirus serostatus. Here immunoSEQ multiplex PCR was the method, and the copy in TCRdb shows in-frame clones only, minus some. The table has approximately 60,000 clones, about 81% seen once; the top ten hold more than 1%. The sort gate was single viable CD3+CD4+CD8-CD45RO+ cells for memory CD4+ T cells. The sample consisted of memory CD4+ T cells from blood. The receptors originated from an adult in good health and CMV-seronegative.

CDR3 sequence (DNA): TGTGCCAGCACTGGACAGATCTACGAGCAGTACTTC. This codes for CASTGQIYEQYF. This sequence joins TRBV2 and TRBJ2-7, with a tentative D call TRBD1 (6 bases). The germline gives CDR1 SNHLY, CDR2 FYNNEI. V shed 7 bases and J shed 3 bases, with 10 bases lying between them. The CDR3 is 12 residues long.

The rearrangement links TRBV19 to TRBJ2-3; 8 nucleotides match TRBD1. This CDR3 has 14 residues. Trimming removed 7 bases from V and 4 bases from J; junction bases left unmatched: 7. The V gene's germline CDR1 is LNHDA and CDR2 SQIVND (reference sequence). This CDR3 is CASTDRASSDTQYF. For the CDR3, the DNA is TGTGCCAGTACGGACAGGGCGTCGTCAGATACGCAGTATTTT.

J is TRBJ1-2 and V is TRBV28; a possible D gene is TRBD1 (6 bases). Trimming removed 2 bases from V and 3 bases from J, with 7 bases in between. Germline values: CDR1 MDHEN, CDR2 SYDVKM. The CDR3 totals 13 residues. In nucleotides, the CDR3 is TGTGCCAGCAGTTTAGGACAGTACTATGGCTACACCTTC. It is translated as CASSLGQYYGYTF.

The CDR3, as DNA: TGTGCCAGCAGCTTAGCCCAGGGGGCTGCCTACGAGCAGTACTTC. Residues: CASSLAQGAAYEQYF. This sequence joins TRBV11-2 and TRBJ2-7; TRBD1 agrees at 8 bases. The CDR3 is 15 residues long. Germline V CDR1 and CDR2: SGHAT, FQNNGV. With 1 base clipped from V and 2 bases from J, the junction kept 4 bases outside the gene matches.

This rearrangement joins TRBV6-6 to TRBJ2-7; D could derive from TRBD1 or TRBD2 (5 bases each). Deletions cut 3 bases from V and 12 bases from J, with 15 bases between. Germline V gene lookup returns CDR1 MNHNY and CDR2 SVGAGI (reference sequence). This CDR3 is 12 amino acids long. The CDR3 DNA sequence: TGTGCCAGCAGTTATTCGGACTCCCAGGGGTACTTC. Protein sequence: CASSYSDSQGYF.

V gene TRBV11-2 combines with J gene TRBJ2-4, with unresolved D. The germline V gene encodes CDR1 SGHAT and CDR2 FQNNGV. The CDR3 runs to 18 residues. Trimming cost V 4 bases and J 4 bases, with 23 bases left between them. As DNA, the CDR3 is TGTGCCAGCAGCTCCCGCCCCGATCTTACAGAGACTAAAAACATTCAGTACTTC. Translating it yields CASSSRPDLTETKNIQYF.

This clone was seen just once. The V and J genes are TRBV6-6 and TRBJ1-1, with 11 nucleotides matching TRBD1. J lost 5 bases, V lost 5 bases, and 4 bases had no gene match. This CDR3 has 14 residues. Germline V lookup: CDR1 MNHNY, CDR2 SVGAGI (reference sequence). The CDR3 DNA follows: TGTGCCAGCAGTCTGGACAGGGGGCGAACTGAAGCTTTCTTT. It encodes CASSLDRGRTEAFF.

The CDR3: CASSQTGQGANSPLHF. CDR3 DNA sequence: TGTGCCAGCTCACAAACCGGACAGGGGGCTAATTCACCCCTCCACTTT. The chain couples TRBV18 to TRBJ1-6; 11 bases match TRBD1. Trimming cost V 4 bases and J 6 bases; bases outside gene matches: 5. Germline-derived CDR1 and CDR2 are KGHSH and LQKENI. This CDR3 region has 16 residues.

The chain combines TRBV6-1 with TRBJ1-2; D call uncertain. Per germline, CDR1 MNHNS and CDR2 SASEGT. There are 17 residues in the CDR3. Trimming removed 2 bases from V and 7 bases from J, with 23 bases in between. The CDR3 sequence: CASSEKLGQVGVGGYTF. The CDR3 DNA sequence: TGTGCCAGCAGTGAAAAATTGGGTCAGGTCGGCGTTGGTGGCTACACCTTC.

In its sample, this clone was seen once. The rearrangement joins TRBV6-5 to TRBJ1-6, with D possibly TRBD1 on 6 matching bases. Germline CDR1 and CDR2: MNHEY and SVGAGI. Trimming removed 0 bases from V and 7 bases from J, with 13 bases in between. The CDR3 sequence is 16 residues long. The chain's CDR3 is CASSYSRDKPNSPLHF. The CDR3 nucleotides read TGTGCCAGCAGTTACTCGAGGGACAAGCCAAATTCACCCCTCCACTTT.

This clone was picked up a small number of times. The CDR3 is CASSSGWTEAFF. The CDR3 region has the DNA TGTGCCAGCAGCTCCGGATGGACTGAAGCTTTCTTT. This rearrangement joins TRBV11-2 to TRBJ1-1, with D unclear. This CDR3 spans 12 amino acids. Germline loops: CDR1 SGHAT, CDR2 FQNNGV. The germline V and J ends were trimmed by 4 bases and 5 bases, with 8 bases remaining between them.

The chain joins TRBV5-6 to TRBJ1-5; 9 bases line up with TRBD1. Germline V CDR1 and CDR2: SGHDT, YYEEEE. The CDR3 is made up of 16 amino acids. V was pared by 1 base and J by 1 base, with 3 bases of the junction left unmatched. CDR3 amino acids: CASSLTGTGSNQPQHF. The CDR3 DNA reads as TGTGCCAGCAGCTTGACCGGGACAGGGAGCAATCAGCCCCAGCATTTT.

This chain uses TRBV11-3 with TRBJ2-7; tentatively, D is TRBD2 (5 bases). The CDR3 totals 11 residues. Trimming stripped 5 bases from V and 5 bases from J, with 7 bases between. Germline V gene lookup returns CDR1 SGHNT and CDR2 YENEEA. CDR3 in amino acids: CASSRDNEQYF. CDR3 DNA sequence: TGTGCCAGCAGCCGGGATAACGAGCAGTACTTC.

The chain couples TRBV2 to TRBJ2-5, with D possibly matching TRBD2 (5 bases). The CDR3 loop spans 13 amino acids. Trimming removed 6 bases from V and 4 bases from J, with 12 bases in between. Germline CDR1 is SNHLY and CDR2 is FYNNEI. In nucleotides, the CDR3 is TGTGCCAGCAGCCTCAGCGGATTAGAGACCCAGTACTTC. Protein product: CASSLSGLETQYF.

The chain combines TRBV6-4 with TRBJ2-1; 12 nucleotides line up with TRBD2. The CDR3 is made up of 15 amino acids. The germline gives CDR1 MRHNA, CDR2 SNTAGT. The V segment lost 5 bases and the J segment 7 bases; nucleotides outside the gene matches: 6. This CDR3 reads CASSQLAGGRNEQFF. CDR3 nucleotides: TGTGCCAGCAGTCAACTAGCGGGAGGTAGAAATGAGCAGTTCTTC.

The chain carries TRBV7-2 and TRBJ2-7; 8 bases fit TRBD1. CDR3 length equals 15 residues. Per the germline V gene, CDR1 is SGHTA and CDR2 is FQGNSA. With V trimmed by 5 bases and J by 2 bases, 8 bases remained unmatched. CDR3 protein: CASSRGQAVTYEQYF. CDR3 nucleotides: TGTGCCAGCAGCCGGGGACAGGCAGTCACCTACGAGCAGTACTTC.

This clone was detected once. The chain employs TRBV7-9 and TRBJ1-2, with 7 bases aligning to TRBD1. V lost 3 bases, J lost 1 base, and 5 bases stayed unmatched. The CDR3 consists of 15 residues. In germline, CDR1 is SEHNR, CDR2 FQNEAQ (reference sequence). The CDR3 reads CASSLGQGGNYGYTF. The CDR3 DNA reads as TGTGCCAGCAGCTTGGGGCAGGGGGGTAACTATGGCTACACCTTC. Using reference TRBV7-9 and TRBJ1-2 for the parts outside the CDR3, the full variable domain is DTGVSQNPRHKITKRGQNVTFRCDPISEHNRLYWYRQTLGQGPEFLTYFQNEAQLEKSRLLSDRFSAERPKGSFSTLEIQRTEQGDSAMYLCASSLGQGGNYGYTFGSGTRLTVV.

This clone came up a few times. Different DNA sequences within this sample yield the same CDR3. The chain has TRBV7-2 and TRBJ2-5; no clear D gene. Germline assignment: CDR1 SGHTA and CDR2 FQGNSA. This CDR3 spans 11 amino acids. V was pared by 3 bases and J by 4 bases, with 3 bases between. The CDR3 DNA reads TGTGCCAGCAGCTTTTCAGAGACCCAGTACTTC. Encoded protein: CASSFSETQYF.

The chain combines TRBV4-2 with TRBJ1-6; D unclear. V shed 5 bases and J shed 5 bases, with 13 bases lying between them. CDR1 is LGHNA and CDR2 is YNFKEQ in the germline V gene. The CDR3 runs 15 residues. The CDR3, as DNA: TGTGCCAGCAGCTCCAGCACCTCTAATAATTCACCCCTCCACTTT. The encoded protein is CASSSSTSNNSPLHF.

The V and J genes are TRBV18 and TRBJ1-5; 8 nucleotides agree with TRBD1. V shed 3 bases, J shed 2 bases, and the junction held 6 bases outside the gene matches. Per the germline V gene, CDR1 is KGHSH and CDR2 is LQKENI. CDR3 length: 16 residues. The CDR3 loop is CASSPSTGAGNQPQHF. Here the CDR3 DNA reads TGTGCCAGCTCACCCTCGACAGGGGCCGGCAATCAGCCCCAGCATTTT. The variable domain in full, with the rest retrieved from reference TRBV18 and TRBJ1-5, is NAGVMQNPRHLVRRRGQEARLRCSPMKGHSHVYWYRQLPEEGLKFMVYLQKENIIDESGMPKERFSAEFPKEGPSILRIQQVVRGDSAAYFCASSPSTGAGNQPQHFGDGTRLSIL.